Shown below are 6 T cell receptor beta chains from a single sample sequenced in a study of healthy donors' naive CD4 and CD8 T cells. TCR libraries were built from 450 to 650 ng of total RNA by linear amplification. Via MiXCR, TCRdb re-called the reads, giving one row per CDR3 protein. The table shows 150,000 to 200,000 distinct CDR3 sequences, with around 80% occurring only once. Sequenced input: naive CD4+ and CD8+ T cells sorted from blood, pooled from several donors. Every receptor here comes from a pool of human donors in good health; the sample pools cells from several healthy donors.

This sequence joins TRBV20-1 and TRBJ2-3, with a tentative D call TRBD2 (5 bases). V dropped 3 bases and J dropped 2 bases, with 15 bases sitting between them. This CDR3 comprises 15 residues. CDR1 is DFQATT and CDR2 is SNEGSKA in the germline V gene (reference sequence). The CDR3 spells CSASFSAVITDTQYF. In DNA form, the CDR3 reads TGCAGTGCTAGCTTCTCAGCGGTGATCACAGATACGCAGTATTTT.

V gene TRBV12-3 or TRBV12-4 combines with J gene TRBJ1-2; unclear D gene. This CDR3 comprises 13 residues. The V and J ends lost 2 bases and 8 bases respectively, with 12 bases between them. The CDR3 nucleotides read TGTGCCAGCAGTTTAAGAGGGCGAGGGGGCTACACCTTC. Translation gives CASSLRGRGGYTF.

The CDR3 loop reads CSVEVGTGDYGYTF. The CDR3 region has the DNA TGCAGCGTTGAAGTGGGAACGGGGGACTATGGCTACACCTTC. This chain joins TRBV29-1 and TRBJ1-2, with D perhaps TRBD1 (5 bases). The CDR3 is 14 residues long. The germline V and J ends were trimmed by 1 base and 3 bases, with 12 bases remaining between them. The germline CDR1 and CDR2 sequences are SQVTM and ANQGSEA.

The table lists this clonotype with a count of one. The CDR3 DNA is TGTGCCAGCAGACCGACAGGGAACTATGGCTACACCTTC. Encoded protein: CASRPTGNYGYTF. V is TRBV12-3 or TRBV12-4 and J is TRBJ1-2, with 7 bases identical to TRBD1. V shed 6 bases, J shed 2 bases, and the junction held 3 bases outside the gene matches. The CDR3 totals 13 residues.

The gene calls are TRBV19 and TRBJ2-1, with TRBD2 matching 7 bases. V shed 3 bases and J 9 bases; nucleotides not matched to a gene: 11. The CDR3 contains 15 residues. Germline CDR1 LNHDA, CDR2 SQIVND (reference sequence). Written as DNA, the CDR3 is TGTGCCAGTAGTATCCGGCGAACTAGCGACGGTGAGCAGTTCTTC. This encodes CASSIRRTSDGEQFF.

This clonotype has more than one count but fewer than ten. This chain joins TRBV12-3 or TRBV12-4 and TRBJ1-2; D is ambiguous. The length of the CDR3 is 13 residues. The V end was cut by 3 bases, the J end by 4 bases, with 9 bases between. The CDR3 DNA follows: TGTGCCAGCAGTTTCGCTGGTTTCTATGGCTACACCTTC. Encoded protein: CASSFAGFYGYTF.